These T cell receptor beta chains were read from a single sample in a study of T cell repertoires in cytomegalovirus infection. Their antigens remain unidentified. MiXCR, applied by TCRdb to the reads, yields one record per CDR3 protein. The sample has about 500,000 distinct CDR3 sequences; 30% to 40% are singletons. This sample comprised cultured PBMCs, obtained from culture after CMV antigen stimulation. The receptors come from a human donor in good health (CMV status not recorded). Some clones in this sample may be carry-over from other donors' samples. The CDR3 runs from the conserved cysteine through the conserved F or W.

j_gene: TRBJ2-1
v_gene: TRBV11-2
CDR3aa: CASSLGWNRDRGGNEQFF

j_gene: TRBJ2-5
v_gene: TRBV5-6
CDR3aa: CASSFGFGETQYF

j_gene: TRBJ2-1
v_gene: TRBV5-5
CDR3aa: CASSPDGLAGNEQFF

j_gene: TRBJ2-2
v_gene: TRBV5-1
CDR3aa: CASSLVRTTTGELFF

j_gene: TRBJ1-2
v_gene: TRBV5-4
CDR3aa: CASSGGTGNEGAYGYTF

j_gene: TRBJ2-1
v_gene: TRBV28
CDR3aa: CASSLAGLRALNEQFF

j_gene: TRBJ1-1
v_gene: TRBV5-6
CDR3aa: CASSWTGGTEAFF

j_gene: TRBJ1-2
v_gene: TRBV7-2
CDR3aa: CASSLQTGIYGYTF

j_gene: TRBJ2-3
v_gene: TRBV5-6
CDR3aa: CASSTLAGARDTQYF

j_gene: TRBJ1-1
v_gene: TRBV11-3
CDR3aa: CASSSWDRDNTEAFF